This T cell receptor beta chain stems from a study of cytomegalovirus exposure and HLA in healthy donors. Study-level findings and limits: Owing to their indistinguishability, certain V segments, notably TRBV6-2 and TRBV6-3, were excluded. Later on, a genetic analysis was performed. It linked a missense variant in DCLRE1C with V- and J-gene trimming of TCR beta.

The CDR3 totals 15 residues. After removal of 4 bases from V and 0 bases from J, the junction contained 4 bases not matched to a gene. Germline CDR1 and CDR2: MNHNY and SVGAGI (reference sequence). A multiplex PCR was run with 60 Vbeta primers and 13 Jbeta primers. Using immunoSEQ multiplex PCR, the repertoire was profiled, and TCRdb retains in-frame clones only, with some absent. The table lists more than 80,000 clones, roughly 74% of them singletons, with more than 2.5% in the top ten. Regarding this clone: Its antigen is as yet unknown.

The sequence was obtained from a female donor in good health and CMV-seropositive. This chain uses TRBV6-6 with TRBJ2-3; TRBD2 matches at 7 bases. The specimen was PBMCs. The CDR3 loop reads CASSLTSQSTDTQYF. In DNA form, the CDR3 reads TGTGCCAGCAGTTTGACTAGCCAAAGCACAGATACGCAGTATTTT.